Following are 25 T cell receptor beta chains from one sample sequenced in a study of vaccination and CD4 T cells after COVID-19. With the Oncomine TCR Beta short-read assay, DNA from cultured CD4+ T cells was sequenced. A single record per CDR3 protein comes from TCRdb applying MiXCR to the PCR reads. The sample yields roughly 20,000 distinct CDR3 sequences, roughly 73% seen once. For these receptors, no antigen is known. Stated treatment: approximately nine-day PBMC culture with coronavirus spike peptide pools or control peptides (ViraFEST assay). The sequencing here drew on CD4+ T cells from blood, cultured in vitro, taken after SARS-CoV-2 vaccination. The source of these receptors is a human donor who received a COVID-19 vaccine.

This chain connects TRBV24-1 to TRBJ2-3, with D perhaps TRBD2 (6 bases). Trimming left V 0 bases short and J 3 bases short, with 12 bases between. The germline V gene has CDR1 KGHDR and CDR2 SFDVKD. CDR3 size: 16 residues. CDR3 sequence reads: CATSDLKFGGTDTQYF. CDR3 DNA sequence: TGTGCCACCAGTGATTTGAAGTTCGGGGGAACAGATACGCAGTATTTT.

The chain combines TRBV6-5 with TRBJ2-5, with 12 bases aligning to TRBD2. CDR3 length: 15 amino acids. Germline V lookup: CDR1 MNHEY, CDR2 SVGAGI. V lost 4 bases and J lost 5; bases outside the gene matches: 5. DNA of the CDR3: TGTGCCAGCAGTTCTAGCGGGGGGGCCGCTGAGACCCAGTACTTC. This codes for CASSSSGGAAETQYF.

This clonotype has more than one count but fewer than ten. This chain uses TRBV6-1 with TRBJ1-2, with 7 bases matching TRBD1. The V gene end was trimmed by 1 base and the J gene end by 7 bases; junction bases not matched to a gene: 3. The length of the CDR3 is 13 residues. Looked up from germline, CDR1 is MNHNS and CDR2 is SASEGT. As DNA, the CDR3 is TGTGCCAGCAGTGAAGTCACAGGGGTTGGCTACACCTTC. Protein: CASSEVTGVGYTF.

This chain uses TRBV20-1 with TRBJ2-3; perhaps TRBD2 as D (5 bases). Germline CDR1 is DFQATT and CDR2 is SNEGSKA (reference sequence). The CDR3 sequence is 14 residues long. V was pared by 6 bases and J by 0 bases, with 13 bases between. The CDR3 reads CSARADTSTDTQYF. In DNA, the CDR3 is TGCAGTGCCCGAGCGGATACTAGCACAGATACGCAGTATTTT.

The CDR3 nucleotides read TGTGCCAGCAGTTTAAGGGGTGACACTTTGAACACTGAAGCTTTCTTT. Residues: CASSLRGDTLNTEAFF. The genes are TRBV27 and TRBJ1-1; D may be TRBD1 (5 bases). Trimming shortened V by 2 bases and J by 0 bases, and 13 bases separated the two germline ends. CDR3 length: 16 amino acids. Germline V CDR1 and CDR2: MNHEY, SMNVEV (reference sequence).

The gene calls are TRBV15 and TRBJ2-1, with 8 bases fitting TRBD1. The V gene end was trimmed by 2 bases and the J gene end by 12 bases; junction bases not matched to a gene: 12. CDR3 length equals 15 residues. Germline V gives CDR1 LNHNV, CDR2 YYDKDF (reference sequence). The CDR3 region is CATSRPLSRGHWQFF. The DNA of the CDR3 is TGTGCCACCAGCAGACCTCTATCCAGGGGGCATTGGCAGTTCTTC.

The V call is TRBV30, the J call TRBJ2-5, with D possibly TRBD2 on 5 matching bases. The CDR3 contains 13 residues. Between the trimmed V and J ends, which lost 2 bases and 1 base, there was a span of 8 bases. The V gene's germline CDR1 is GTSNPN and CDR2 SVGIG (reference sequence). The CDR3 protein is CAWSIAIQETQYF. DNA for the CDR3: TGTGCCTGGAGTATAGCGATCCAAGAGACCCAGTACTTC.

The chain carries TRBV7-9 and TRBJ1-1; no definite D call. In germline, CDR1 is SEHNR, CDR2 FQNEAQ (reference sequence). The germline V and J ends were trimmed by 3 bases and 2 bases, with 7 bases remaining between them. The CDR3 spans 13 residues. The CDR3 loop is CASSFQENTEAFF. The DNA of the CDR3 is TGTGCCAGCAGCTTCCAGGAAAACACTGAAGCTTTCTTT.

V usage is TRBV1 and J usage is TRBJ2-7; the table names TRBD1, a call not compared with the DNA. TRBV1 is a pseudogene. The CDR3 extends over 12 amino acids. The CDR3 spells CTSRGGDYEQYF. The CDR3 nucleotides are TGCACCAGTCGGGGGGGAGACTACGAGCAGTACTTC.

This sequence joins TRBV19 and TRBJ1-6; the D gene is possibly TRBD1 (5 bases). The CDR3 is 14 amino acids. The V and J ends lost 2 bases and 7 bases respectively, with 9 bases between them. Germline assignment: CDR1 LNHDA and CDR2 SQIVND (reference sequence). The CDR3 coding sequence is TGTGCCAGTAGTATACAGGGCGGCAATTCACCCCTCCACTTT. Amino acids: CASSIQGGNSPLHF.

In nucleotides, the CDR3 is TGTGCCAGCAGAGGTATGAAGCGGGGGGAAGAGACCCAGTACTTC. Residues: CASRGMKRGEETQYF. The chain carries TRBV7-2 and TRBJ2-5, with TRBD2 matching 9 bases. The length of the CDR3 is 15 residues. Germline V gene data show CDR1 as SGHTA and CDR2 as FQGNSA. After removal of 6 bases from V and 3 bases from J, the junction contained 8 bases not matched to a gene.

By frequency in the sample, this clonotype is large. CDR3 DNA: TGTGCCAGCAGCTGGCTAGCGGGGGATCAAGAGACCCAGTACTTC. This gives the protein CASSWLAGDQETQYF. V is TRBV7-3 and J is TRBJ2-5; 10 nucleotides agree with TRBD2. The V gene's germline CDR1 is SGHTA and CDR2 FQGTGA. The CDR3 contains 15 residues. V was pared by 4 bases and J by 2 bases, with 4 bases of the junction left unmatched.

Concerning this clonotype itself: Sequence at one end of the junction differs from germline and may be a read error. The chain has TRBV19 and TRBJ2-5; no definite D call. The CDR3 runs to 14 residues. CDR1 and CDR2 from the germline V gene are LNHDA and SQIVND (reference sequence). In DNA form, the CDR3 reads TGTGCCAGTAGTATAGATCCAAAACAAGATACCCAGTACTTC. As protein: CASSIDPKQDTQYF.

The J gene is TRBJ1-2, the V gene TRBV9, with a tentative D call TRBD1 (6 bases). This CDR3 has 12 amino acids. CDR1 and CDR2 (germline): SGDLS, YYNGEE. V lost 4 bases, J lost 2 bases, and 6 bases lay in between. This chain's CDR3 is CASSTGNYGYTF. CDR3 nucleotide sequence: TGTGCCAGCAGCACAGGGAACTATGGCTACACCTTC.

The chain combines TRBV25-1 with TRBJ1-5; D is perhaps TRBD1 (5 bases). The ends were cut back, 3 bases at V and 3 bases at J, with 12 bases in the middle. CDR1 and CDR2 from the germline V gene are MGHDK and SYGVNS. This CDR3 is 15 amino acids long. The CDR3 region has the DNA TGTGCCAGCAGTGACGGACAAATCCTCAATCAGCCCCAGCATTTT. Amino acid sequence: CASSDGQILNQPQHF.

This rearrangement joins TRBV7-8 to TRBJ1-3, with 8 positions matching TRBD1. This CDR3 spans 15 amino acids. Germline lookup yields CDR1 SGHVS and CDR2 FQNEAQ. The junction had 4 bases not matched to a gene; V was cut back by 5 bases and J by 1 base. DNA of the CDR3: TGTGCCAGCAGCCACCGGACAGGGTCTGGAAACACCATATATTTT. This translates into CASSHRTGSGNTIYF.

As DNA, the CDR3 is TGTGCCAGCAGTTATTCTAGCGGCCCTGGACAAGAGACCCAGTACTTC. Residues: CASSYSSGPGQETQYF. This rearrangement joins TRBV6-5 to TRBJ2-5, with 7 bases matching TRBD2. The CDR3 runs to 16 residues. The V gene's germline CDR1 is MNHEY and CDR2 SVGAGI. V was clipped by 3 bases and J by 2 bases; unmatched bases: 9.

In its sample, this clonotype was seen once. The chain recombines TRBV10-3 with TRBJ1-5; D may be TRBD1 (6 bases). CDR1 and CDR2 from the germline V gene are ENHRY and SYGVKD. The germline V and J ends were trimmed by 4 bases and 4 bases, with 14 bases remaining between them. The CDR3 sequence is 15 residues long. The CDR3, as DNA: TGTGCCATCAGTGCAGACAGGTCCCAGAATCAGCCCCAGCATTTT. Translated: CAISADRSQNQPQHF.

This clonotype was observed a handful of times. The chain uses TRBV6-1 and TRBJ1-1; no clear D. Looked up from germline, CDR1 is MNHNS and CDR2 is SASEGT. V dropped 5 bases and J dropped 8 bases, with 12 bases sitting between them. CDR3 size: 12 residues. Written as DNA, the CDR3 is TGTGCCAGCAGTAGACGGACCGGAGAAGCTTTCTTT. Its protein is CASSRRTGEAFF.

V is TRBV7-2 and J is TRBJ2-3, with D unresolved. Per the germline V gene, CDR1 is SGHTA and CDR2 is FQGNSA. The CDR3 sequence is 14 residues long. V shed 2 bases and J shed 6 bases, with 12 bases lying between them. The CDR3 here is CASSLKGVRDTQYF. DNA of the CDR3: TGTGCCAGCAGCTTAAAGGGCGTCAGGGATACGCAGTATTTT.

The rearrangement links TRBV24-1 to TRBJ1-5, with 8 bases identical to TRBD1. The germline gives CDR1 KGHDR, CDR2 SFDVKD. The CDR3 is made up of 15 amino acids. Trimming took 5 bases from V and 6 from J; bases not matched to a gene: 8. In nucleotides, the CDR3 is TGTGCCACCAGTGCTGGAGGACAGGGCGGTCAGCCCCAGCATTTT. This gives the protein CATSAGGQGGQPQHF.

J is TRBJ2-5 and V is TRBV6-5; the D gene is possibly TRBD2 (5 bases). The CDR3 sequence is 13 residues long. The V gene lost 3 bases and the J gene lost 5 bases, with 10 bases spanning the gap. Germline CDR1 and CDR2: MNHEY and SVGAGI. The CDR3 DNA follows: TGTGCCAGCAGTTATACGGGGAAGGAGACCCAGTACTTC. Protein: CASSYTGKETQYF.

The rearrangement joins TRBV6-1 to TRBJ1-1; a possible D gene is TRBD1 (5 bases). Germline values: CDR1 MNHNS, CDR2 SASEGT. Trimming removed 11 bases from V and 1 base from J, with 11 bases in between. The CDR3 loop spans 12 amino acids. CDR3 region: CAGWGENTEAFF. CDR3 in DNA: TGTGCCGGCTGGGGGGAGAACACTGAAGCTTTCTTT.

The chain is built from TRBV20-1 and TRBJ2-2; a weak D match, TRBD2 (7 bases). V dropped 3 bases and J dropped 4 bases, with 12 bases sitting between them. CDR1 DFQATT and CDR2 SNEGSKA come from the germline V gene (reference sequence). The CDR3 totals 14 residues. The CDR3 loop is CSASYREGTGELFF. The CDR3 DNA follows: TGCAGTGCTAGTTACAGGGAGGGCACCGGGGAGCTGTTTTTT.

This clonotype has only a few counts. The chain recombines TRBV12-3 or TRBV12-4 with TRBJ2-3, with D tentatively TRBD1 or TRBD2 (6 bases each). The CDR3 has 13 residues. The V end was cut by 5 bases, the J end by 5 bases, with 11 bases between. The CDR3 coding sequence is TGTGCCAGCAGTCTCGGGGGCCAAGATACGCAGTATTTT. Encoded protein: CASSLGGQDTQYF.